The 6 T cell receptor beta chains in this list originate from one sample, sequenced in a study of CD8+CD57+ T cells in acquired aplastic anemia. Genomic DNA served as template for TCR beta VDJ and CDR3 profiling. TCRdb passed the reads through MiXCR, listing each CDR3 protein once. The table lists 150,000 to 200,000 distinct CDR3 sequences, just under 45% of them singletons. Input material: sorted CD4+, CD8+, or CD8+CD57+ T cells (not recorded which) from PBMCs. These receptors came from a human donor in good health.

This clonotype was seen only a few times. The chain's CDR3 is CASSPGRGNTEAFF. In DNA, the CDR3 is TGTGCCAGCAGCCCAGGGAGGGGGAACACTGAAGCTTTCTTT. The rearrangement joins TRBV7-3 to TRBJ1-1; the D gene is possibly TRBD1 (5 bases). CDR3 length: 14 residues. CDR1 SGHTA and CDR2 FQGTGA come from the germline V gene. Trimming shortened V by 5 bases and J by 1 base, and 11 bases separated the two germline ends.

The chain carries TRBV2 and TRBJ2-2, with D hard to call. With 1 base removed from V and 0 bases from J, the gap between germline ends came to 6 bases. This CDR3 region has 15 residues. The germline gives CDR1 SNHLY, CDR2 FYNNEI. The CDR3 protein is CASSEDKANTGELFF. CDR3 sequence (DNA): TGTGCCAGCAGTGAAGACAAGGCGAACACCGGGGAGCTGTTTTTT. Filled out from reference TRBV2 and TRBJ2-2, the complete variable domain reads EPEVTQTPSHQVTQMGQEVILRCVPISNHLYFYWYRQILGQKVEFLVSFYNNEISEKSEIFDDQFSVERPDGSNFTLKIRSTKLEDSAMYFCASSEDKANTGELFFGEGSRLTVL.

This clonotype was counted at least ten times. The V and J genes are TRBV7-2 and TRBJ2-1, with 10 bases aligning to TRBD2. With 5 bases clipped from V and 8 bases from J, the junction kept 9 bases outside the gene matches. CDR1 and CDR2 from the germline V gene are SGHTA and FQGNSA. The CDR3 extends over 15 amino acids. In DNA form, the CDR3 reads TGTGCCAGCAGCCCCCAGCGGGGGGGTAAGTATGAGCAGTTCTTC. Translation: CASSPQRGGKYEQFF.

This clonotype showed up just once. The chain joins TRBV20-1 to TRBJ2-7, with TRBD2 identical over 11 bases. This CDR3 comprises 13 residues. The ends lost 6 bases at V and 3 bases at J; junction bases unmatched: 4. CDR1 and CDR2 (germline): DFQATT, SNEGSKA (reference sequence). DNA of the CDR3: TGCAGTGCCGGGACTAGCGGACACTACGAGCAGTACTTC. Its translation: CSAGTSGHYEQYF.

J is TRBJ1-2 and V is TRBV2; weak D call: TRBD1 (5 bases). This CDR3 spans 13 amino acids. The V end was cut by 9 bases, the J end by 3 bases, with 14 bases between. The V gene's germline CDR1 is SNHLY and CDR2 FYNNEI. The CDR3 reads CASLQDTHYGYTF. For the CDR3, the DNA is TGTGCCAGTCTTCAGGACACTCACTATGGCTACACCTTC.

Comment on this clonotype: A read error is possible here, since a much larger clone lies one base away. V usage is TRBV5-6 and J usage is TRBJ2-7, with D perhaps TRBD2 (6 bases). The CDR3 is 15 amino acids. V lost 1 base to trimming and J lost 9 bases, with 20 bases between them. CDR1 SGHDT and CDR2 YYEEEE come from the germline V gene. The chain's CDR3 is CASSLSAGWLGGQYF. CDR3 DNA sequence: TGTGCCAGCAGCTTGAGCGCGGGGTGGCTGGGCGGGCAGTACTTC.